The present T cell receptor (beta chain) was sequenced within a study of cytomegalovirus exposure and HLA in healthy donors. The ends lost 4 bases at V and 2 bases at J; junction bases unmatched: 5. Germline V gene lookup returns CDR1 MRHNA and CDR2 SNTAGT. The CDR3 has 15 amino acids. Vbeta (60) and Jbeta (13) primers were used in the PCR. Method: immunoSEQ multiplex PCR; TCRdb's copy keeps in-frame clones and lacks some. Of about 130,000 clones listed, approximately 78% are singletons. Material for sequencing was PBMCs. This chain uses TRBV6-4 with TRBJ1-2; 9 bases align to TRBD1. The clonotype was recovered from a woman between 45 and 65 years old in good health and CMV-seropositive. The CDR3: CASSVTGTGNYGYTF. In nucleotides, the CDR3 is TGTGCCAGCAGTGTGACCGGGACAGGGAACTATGGCTACACCTTC.